This entry lists 29 T cell receptor beta chains sequenced from one sample in a study of blood T cell repertoires in COVID-19. The table came from immunoSEQ multiplex PCR; TCRdb's copy has only in-frame clones and leaves some out. Among about 240,000 clones, roughly 77% were seen once, and the ten largest hold about 3.1%. Sequencing was performed on peripheral blood. The receptors were sampled from a woman older than 75 with acute or convalescent COVID-19.

This clone was detected a few times. V usage is TRBV19 and J usage is TRBJ1-5; 8 nucleotides line up with TRBD1. This CDR3 spans 15 amino acids. V dropped 6 bases and J dropped 2; count of bases not matched to a gene: 6. Looked up from germline, CDR1 is LNHDA and CDR2 is SQIVND (reference sequence). CDR3 sequence: CASRRTGSRNQPQHF. As DNA, the CDR3 is TGTGCCAGTAGGCGGACAGGGTCGCGCAATCAGCCCCAGCATTTT. The full variable domain, completed using reference TRBV19 and TRBJ1-5, is DGGITQSPKYLFRKEGQNVTLSCEQNLNHDAMYWYRQDPGQGLRLIYYSQIVNDFQKGDIAEGYSVSREKKESFPLTVTSAQKNPTAFYLCASRRTGSRNQPQHFGDGTRLSIL.

V is TRBV7-9 and J is TRBJ2-5; possible D gene TRBD2, 5 bases. Per germline, CDR1 SEHNR and CDR2 FQNEAQ (reference sequence). This CDR3 spans 13 amino acids. Trimming left V 3 bases short and J 4 bases short, with 9 bases between. DNA of the CDR3: TGTGCCAGCAGCTTTGGAGGTGGAGAGACCCAGTACTTC. It translates to CASSFGGGETQYF.

This sequence joins TRBV5-5 and TRBJ1-2; possibly TRBD1 for D (6 bases). Between the trimmed V and J ends, which lost 4 bases and 2 bases, there was a span of 9 bases. Germline V gene sequence: CDR1 SGHKS, CDR2 YYEKEE (reference sequence). This CDR3 region has 13 residues. The CDR3: CASSQDSNYGYTF. The CDR3 coding sequence is TGTGCCAGCAGCCAGGACAGCAACTATGGCTACACCTTC.

The CDR3 sequence is CASQSGMWPYEQYF. CDR3 in DNA: TGCGCCAGCCAGAGCGGGATGTGGCCCTACGAGCAGTACTTC. This chain connects TRBV10-2 to TRBJ2-7; TRBD2 aligns across 7 bases. The V gene end was trimmed by 8 bases and the J gene end by 2 bases; junction bases not matched to a gene: 9. Per the germline V gene, CDR1 is WSHSY and CDR2 is SAAADI. The length of the CDR3 is 14 residues.

The V gene is TRBV12-3 or TRBV12-4, the J gene TRBJ1-6; D is unclear. Between the trimmed V and J ends, which lost 8 bases and 9 bases, there was a span of 14 bases. CDR3 length: 13 amino acids. CDR3 DNA: TGTGCCAGCCGGAGGGAAAAAGGTTCACCCCTCCACTTT. Translated, it gives CASRREKGSPLHF.

The V gene is TRBV10-3, the J gene TRBJ1-1; weak D call: TRBD1 (6 bases). The CDR3 sequence is 12 residues long. The V end was cut by 8 bases, the J end by 7 bases, with 14 bases between. Germline V gene sequence: CDR1 ENHRY, CDR2 SYGVKD. As DNA, the CDR3 is TGTGCCATCGGGGCAGGGGTAGGTGAAGCTTTCTTT. Protein: CAIGAGVGEAFF.

This chain links TRBV5-1 with TRBJ2-3; D is unclear. The CDR3 sequence is 17 residues long. Trimming pared 0 bases from V and 0 bases from J, leaving 14 bases between. From germline, CDR1 is SGHRS and CDR2 YFSETQ. The DNA for the CDR3 is TGCGCCAGCAGCTTGGCCTTGGTAGTTACTAGCACAGATACGCAGTATTTT. Its translation: CASSLALVVTSTDTQYF.

The rearrangement uses TRBV29-1 and TRBJ1-1, with no clear D. The germline V and J ends were trimmed by 3 bases and 4 bases, with 15 bases remaining between them. The CDR3 runs to 14 residues. The germline CDR1 and CDR2 sequences are SQVTM and ANQGSEA. The CDR3 region has the DNA TGCAGCGTTGATCAGGCTGGGTTGGGCACTGAAGCTTTCTTT. Protein sequence: CSVDQAGLGTEAFF.

This clone has a single count. The V gene is TRBV7-2, the J gene TRBJ1-5; D remains ambiguous. V was cut by 6 bases and J by 7 bases, with 16 bases left in between. This CDR3 has 14 amino acids. CDR1 and CDR2 from the germline V gene are SGHTA and FQGNSA. Written as DNA, the CDR3 is TGTGCCAGCAGTTCAGGCGTGTCGGGGCAGCCCCAGCATTTT. It encodes CASSSGVSGQPQHF.

The V and J genes are TRBV2 and TRBJ1-1, with D possibly TRBD1 on 5 matching bases. The CDR3 is 15 residues long. V lost 4 bases and J 0 bases, leaving 12 bases between the germline ends. CDR1 SNHLY and CDR2 FYNNEI come from the germline V gene. The CDR3 sequence is CASSATVILNTEAFF. The CDR3 DNA is TGTGCCAGCAGTGCGACAGTGATTCTGAACACTGAAGCTTTCTTT.

The rearrangement links TRBV2 to TRBJ1-1; D remains unclear. V shed 5 bases and J shed 1 base, with 11 bases lying between them. The CDR3 totals 14 residues. Germline CDR1 SNHLY, CDR2 FYNNEI. The CDR3 spells CASSRLSENTEAFF. The CDR3 DNA is TGTGCCAGCAGTAGGCTCAGCGAGAACACTGAAGCTTTCTTT. Looking up the rest from reference TRBV2 and TRBJ1-1 gives the full variable domain: EPEVTQTPSHQVTQMGQEVILRCVPISNHLYFYWYRQILGQKVEFLVSFYNNEISEKSEIFDDQFSVERPDGSNFTLKIRSTKLEDSAMYFCASSRLSENTEAFFGQGTRLTVV.

The chain is built from TRBV7-2 and TRBJ2-7; D not certain. CDR3 size: 11 residues. V was clipped by 4 bases and J by 2 bases, with 3 bases between them. Germline V CDR1 and CDR2: SGHTA, FQGNSA. CDR3 coding DNA: TGTGCCAGCAGCTCCACCTACGAGCAGTACTTC. Translation: CASSSTYEQYF.

This clone was seen a few times. V usage is TRBV18 and J usage is TRBJ2-7; TRBD2 matches 9 bases. V was pared by 1 base and J by 4 bases, with 2 bases of the junction left unmatched. CDR1 and CDR2 (germline): KGHSH, LQKENI. This CDR3 is 14 amino acids long. The CDR3 loop is CASSPQRGEYEQYF. The DNA of the CDR3 is TGTGCCAGCTCACCACAGCGGGGGGAGTACGAGCAGTACTTC.

Of note for this clone: Other DNA sequences in this sample translate to the same CDR3. The CDR3: CASSPQGETQYF. The DNA of the CDR3 is TGTGCCAGCTCACCCCAGGGAGAGACCCAGTACTTC. The V gene is TRBV18, the J gene TRBJ2-5; maybe TRBD1 (5 bases). V was clipped by 3 bases and J by 4 bases, with 6 bases between them. Looked up from germline, CDR1 is KGHSH and CDR2 is LQKENI. There are 12 residues in the CDR3.

The V call is TRBV10-3, the J call TRBJ1-4, with D uncertain. CDR3 size: 16 residues. Between the trimmed V and J ends, which lost 10 bases and 4 bases, there was a span of 22 bases. Germline V gives CDR1 ENHRY, CDR2 SYGVKD. CDR3 nucleotide sequence: TGTGCCACCCGATCAGTAGAGGGCAGTAATAATGAAAAACTGTTTTTT. It translates to CATRSVEGSNNEKLFF.

In this sample, this clone turned up a few times. The rearrangement links TRBV7-8 to TRBJ1-5, with a possible D match to TRBD1 (6 bases). Per the germline V gene, CDR1 is SGHVS and CDR2 is FQNEAQ. Deletions cut 5 bases from V and 4 bases from J, with 12 bases between. The CDR3 runs 14 residues. CDR3 loop: CASSNGQQNQPQHF. The CDR3 DNA reads as TGTGCCAGCAGCAACGGACAGCAGAATCAGCCCCAGCATTTT.

This clone showed up just a few times. J is TRBJ2-7 and V is TRBV10-1; 8 nucleotides align to TRBD1. The germline V gene encodes CDR1 WNHNN and CDR2 SYGVQD (reference sequence). Trimming at V came to 2 bases and at J to 0 bases, leaving 3 bases not matched to a gene. CDR3 size: 15 residues. CDR3 in DNA: TGCGCCAGCAGTGAGGGGACAGGATTCTCCTACGAGCAGTACTTC. It encodes CASSEGTGFSYEQYF.

The rearrangement links TRBV6-5 to TRBJ2-2; 7 bases are shared with TRBD1. The V segment lost 10 bases and the J segment 4 bases; nucleotides outside the gene matches: 12. This CDR3 is 15 amino acids long. CDR1 and CDR2 (germline): MNHEY, SVGAGI. In DNA form, the CDR3 reads TGTGCCACCCCGCCAGACAGGGCGGGCACCGGGGAGCTGTTTTTT. Protein: CATPPDRAGTGELFF.

This sequence joins TRBV7-2 and TRBJ1-2; 9 bases are a match to TRBD1. With 5 bases clipped from V and 4 bases from J, the junction kept 8 bases outside the gene matches. Germline loops: CDR1 SGHTA, CDR2 FQGNSA. The length of the CDR3 is 15 residues. CDR3 sequence (DNA): TGTGCCAGCAGCCCACAGGGGGCCACGTCCTATGGCTACACCTTC. Its translation is CASSPQGATSYGYTF.

This clone appeared a single time. The chain employs TRBV2 and TRBJ2-3; D is perhaps TRBD2 (6 bases). The CDR3 runs to 14 residues. CDR1 and CDR2 from the germline V gene are SNHLY and FYNNEI. V was clipped by 6 bases and J by 5 bases, with 15 bases between them. The chain's CDR3 is CASRNRDFQDTQYF. CDR3 coding DNA: TGTGCCAGCAGAAACCGGGACTTCCAAGATACGCAGTATTTT.

The chain couples TRBV5-1 to TRBJ2-7; D is perhaps TRBD1 (6 bases). Deletions cut 2 bases from V and 0 bases from J, with 12 bases between. Germline-derived CDR1 and CDR2 are SGHRS and YFSETQ. The CDR3 is made up of 15 amino acids. This CDR3 is CASSLQGDYSYEQYF. The CDR3, as DNA: TGCGCCAGCAGCTTACAGGGAGACTACTCCTACGAGCAGTACTTC.

This clone showed up just a few times. The V and J genes are TRBV2 and TRBJ2-7; D call uncertain. V lost 1 base and J lost 3, with 7 bases in between. The CDR3 contains 13 residues. The germline CDR1 and CDR2 sequences are SNHLY and FYNNEI. Written as DNA, the CDR3 is TGTGCCAGCAGTGAAGGAGCTTACTACGAGCAGTACTTC. It translates to CASSEGAYYEQYF.

This clone showed up just a few times. This rearrangement joins TRBV5-1 to TRBJ2-3; TRBD1 matches 8 bases. Germline loops: CDR1 SGHRS, CDR2 YFSETQ. The CDR3 has 16 amino acids. V was pared by 0 bases and J by 0 bases, with 3 bases of the junction left unmatched. CDR3 in amino acids: CASSLGQGLSTDTQYF. CDR3 in DNA: TGCGCCAGCAGCTTGGGACAGGGGTTGAGCACAGATACGCAGTATTTT.

This chain connects TRBV5-1 to TRBJ2-7; the D gene is possibly TRBD2 (6 bases). With 3 bases removed from V and 2 bases from J, the gap between germline ends came to 15 bases. Germline loops: CDR1 SGHRS, CDR2 YFSETQ. The CDR3 is made up of 15 amino acids. CDR3 bases: TGCGCCAGCAGCTGGGGGGACGGACCCCCCTACGAGCAGTACTTC. The encoded protein is CASSWGDGPPYEQYF. Full variable domain (rest looked up from reference TRBV5-1 and TRBJ2-7): KAGVTQTPRYLIKTRGQQVTLSCSPISGHRSVSWYQQTPGQGLQFLFEYFSETQRNKGNFPGRFSGRQFSNSRSEMNVSTLELGDSALYLCASSWGDGPPYEQYFGPGTRLTVT.

The chain combines TRBV30 with TRBJ1-5, with no clear D. The germline V and J ends were trimmed by 3 bases and 5 bases, with 17 bases remaining between them. The CDR3 has 15 residues. Germline CDR1 is GTSNPN and CDR2 is SVGIG (reference sequence). CDR3: CAWSPQGGLDQPQHF. CDR3 nucleotide sequence: TGTGCCTGGAGCCCACAAGGAGGGCTTGATCAGCCCCAGCATTTT.

This sequence joins TRBV20-1 and TRBJ2-1; tentatively, D is TRBD2 (6 bases). The V gene's germline CDR1 is DFQATT and CDR2 SNEGSKA (reference sequence). The CDR3 sequence is 14 residues long. Trimming pared 3 bases from V and 5 bases from J, leaving 14 bases between. The CDR3, as DNA: TGCAGTGCTAGTGGACGGGAGTCCGACAATGAGCAGTTCTTC. This sequence encodes CSASGRESDNEQFF.

Notes on this clone: Germline is not matched at one junction end, which may reflect a read error. The rearrangement links TRBV5-1 to TRBJ1-4; no reliable D call. This CDR3 spans 14 amino acids. The germline V gene encodes CDR1 SGHRS and CDR2 YFSETQ. The DNA of the CDR3 is TGCGCCAGCAGCTTGAATTCAGGAATTGAAAAGCTGTTTTTT. This translates into CASSLNSGIEKLFF.

In DNA, the CDR3 is TGTGCCAGCAGCTTAGCAGCGGGGGGGCGTGAGACCCAGTACTTC. Translated, it gives CASSLAAGGRETQYF. The rearrangement uses TRBV7-8 and TRBJ2-5, with 10 bases identical to TRBD2. This CDR3 contains 15 residues. Germline V lookup: CDR1 SGHVS, CDR2 FQNEAQ. V lost 0 bases and J lost 5; bases outside the gene matches: 3. The variable domain in full, with the rest retrieved from reference TRBV7-8 and TRBJ2-5, is GAGVSQSPRYKVAKRGQDVALRCDPISGHVSLFWYQQALGQGPEFLTYFQNEAQLDKSGLPSDRFFAERPEGSVSTLKIQRTQQEDSAVYLCASSLAAGGRETQYFGPGTRLLVL.

The rearrangement joins TRBV7-7 to TRBJ2-7; 8 nucleotides align to TRBD2. V shed 1 base and J 0 bases; nucleotides not matched to a gene: 5. Germline CDR1 is SSHAT and CDR2 is FNYEAQ (reference sequence). The CDR3 sequence is 16 residues long. The CDR3 reads CASSLGETSVSYEQYF. DNA for the CDR3: TGTGCCAGCAGCTTAGGTGAGACTAGCGTCTCCTACGAGCAGTACTTC.